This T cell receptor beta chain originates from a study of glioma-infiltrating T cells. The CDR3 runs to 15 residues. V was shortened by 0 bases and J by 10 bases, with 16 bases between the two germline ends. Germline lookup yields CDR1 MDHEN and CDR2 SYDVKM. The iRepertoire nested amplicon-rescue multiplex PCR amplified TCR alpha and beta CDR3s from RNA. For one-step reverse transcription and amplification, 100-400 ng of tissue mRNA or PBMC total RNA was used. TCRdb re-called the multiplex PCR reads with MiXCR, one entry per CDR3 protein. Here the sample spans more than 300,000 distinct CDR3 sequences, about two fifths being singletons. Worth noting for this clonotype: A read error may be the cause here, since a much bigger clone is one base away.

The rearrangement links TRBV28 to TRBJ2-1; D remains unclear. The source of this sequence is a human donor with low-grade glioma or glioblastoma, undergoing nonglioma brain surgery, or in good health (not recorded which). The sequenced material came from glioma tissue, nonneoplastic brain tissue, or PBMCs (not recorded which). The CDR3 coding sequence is TGTGCCAGCAGTTTATGGGCAGGCGACCGATACGAGCAGTTCTTC. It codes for CASSLWAGDRYEQFF.